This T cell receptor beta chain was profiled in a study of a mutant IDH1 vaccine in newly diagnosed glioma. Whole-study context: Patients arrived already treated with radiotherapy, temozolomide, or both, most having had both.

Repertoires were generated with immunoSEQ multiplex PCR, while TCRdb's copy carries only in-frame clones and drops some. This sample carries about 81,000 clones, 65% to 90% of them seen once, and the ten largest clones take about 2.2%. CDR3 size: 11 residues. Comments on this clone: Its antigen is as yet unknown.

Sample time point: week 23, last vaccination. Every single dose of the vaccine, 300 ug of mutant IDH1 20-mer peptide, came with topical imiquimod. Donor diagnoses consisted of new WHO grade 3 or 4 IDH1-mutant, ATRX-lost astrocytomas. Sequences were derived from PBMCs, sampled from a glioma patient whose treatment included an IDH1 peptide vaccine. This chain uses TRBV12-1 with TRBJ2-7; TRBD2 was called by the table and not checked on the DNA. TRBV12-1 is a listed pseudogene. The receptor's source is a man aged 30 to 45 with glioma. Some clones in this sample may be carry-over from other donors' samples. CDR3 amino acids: CASSFPGVQYF. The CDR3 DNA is TGTGCCAGCAGCTTCCCCGGGGTGCAGTACTTC.